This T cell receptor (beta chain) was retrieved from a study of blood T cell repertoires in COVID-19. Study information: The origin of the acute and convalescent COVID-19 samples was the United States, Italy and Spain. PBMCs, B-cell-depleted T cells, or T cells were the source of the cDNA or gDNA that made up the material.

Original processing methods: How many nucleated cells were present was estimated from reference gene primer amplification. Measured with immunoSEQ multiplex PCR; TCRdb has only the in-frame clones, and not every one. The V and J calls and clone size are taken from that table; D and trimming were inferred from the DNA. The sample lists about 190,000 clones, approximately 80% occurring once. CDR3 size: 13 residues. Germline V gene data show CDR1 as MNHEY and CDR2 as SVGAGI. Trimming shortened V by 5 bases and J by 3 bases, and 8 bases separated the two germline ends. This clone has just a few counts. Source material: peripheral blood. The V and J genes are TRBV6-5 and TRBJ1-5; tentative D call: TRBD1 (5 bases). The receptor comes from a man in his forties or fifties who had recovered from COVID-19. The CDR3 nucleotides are TGTGCCAGCAGTCGGGACTACAATCAGCCCCAGCATTTT. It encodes CASSRDYNQPQHF.